The rows below give T cell receptor beta chains drawn from one sample of a study of blood T cell repertoires in COVID-19. Produced via immunoSEQ multiplex PCR; TCRdb's table is partial and in-frame only. The sample has 87,000 or so clones; around 91% are singletons. Material: peripheral blood. The receptors were gathered from a young man with COVID-19, enrolled during active disease. The CDR3 runs from the conserved cysteine through the conserved F or W.

TRBJ2-4 TRBV7-9 CASSLEVTKQYF
TRBJ1-5 TRBV20-1 CSASSAGGLNQPQHF
TRBJ2-7 TRBV6-5 CASSLAIAGKYYEQYF
TRBJ2-1 TRBV6-5 CASRGAGRGVF
TRBJ1-2 TRBV4-3 CASSQDRGFVDGYTF
TRBJ1-4 TRBV28 CASSTVQGRGNGLNEKLFF
TRBJ1-4 TRBV13 CASSSRVFGEKLFF
TRBJ2-7 TRBV27 CASGSRPYEQYF
TRBJ1-6 TRBV5-1 CASSLAGQGAFNSPLHF
TRBJ1-5 TRBV19 CASSFQGGAGQPQHF
TRBJ2-3 TRBV15 CATSRDLTVLHTDTQYF
TRBJ2-7 TRBV21-1 CASSIGQTYEQYF
TRBJ2-7 TRBV7-2 CASSLEAGGPYEQYF
TRBJ2-7 TRBV7-2 CASSFRLAGPFSYEQYF
TRBJ1-1 TRBV25-1 CASSESGRATEAFF
TRBJ2-5 TRBV30 CAWSVAGGKETQYF